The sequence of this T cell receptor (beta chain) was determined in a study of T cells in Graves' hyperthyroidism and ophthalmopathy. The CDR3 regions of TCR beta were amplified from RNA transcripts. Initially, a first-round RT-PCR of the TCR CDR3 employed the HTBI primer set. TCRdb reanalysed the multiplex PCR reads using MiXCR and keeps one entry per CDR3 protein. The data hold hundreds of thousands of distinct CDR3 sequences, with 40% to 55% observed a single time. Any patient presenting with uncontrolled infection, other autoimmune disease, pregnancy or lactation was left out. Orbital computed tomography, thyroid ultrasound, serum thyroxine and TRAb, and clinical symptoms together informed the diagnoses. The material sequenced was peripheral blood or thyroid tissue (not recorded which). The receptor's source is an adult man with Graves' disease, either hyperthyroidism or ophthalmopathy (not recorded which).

CDR3 coding DNA: TGTGCCAGCAGCCACGCTTACGAAGGGGGATGGTCTGGAAACACCATATATTTT. Residues: CASSHAYEGGWSGNTIYF. This chain uses TRBV14 with TRBJ1-3; TRBD1 is a possible D gene (6 bases). Per germline, CDR1 SGHDN and CDR2 FVKESK. The V and J ends lost 3 bases and 1 base respectively, with 19 bases between them. The CDR3 extends over 18 amino acids.